What follows are 24 T cell receptor beta chains derived from one specimen sequenced in a study of cytomegalovirus exposure and HLA in healthy donors. Using immunoSEQ multiplex PCR, the repertoire was profiled, and TCRdb retains in-frame clones only, with some absent. The data show 200,000 to 250,000 clones, 65% to 85% seen once. Sequenced material: PBMCs. The receptors come from a woman younger than 45 in good health and CMV-seropositive.

The DNA of the CDR3 is TGTGCCAGCAGCCTGACCTTGCAGGGTTCCGGAGACTATGGCTACACCTTC. It codes for CASSLTLQGSGDYGYTF. J is TRBJ1-2 and V is TRBV5-6, with a possible D match to TRBD1 (5 bases). CDR1 is SGHDT and CDR2 is YYEEEE in the germline V gene. The V and J ends lost 4 bases and 3 bases respectively, with 22 bases between them. This CDR3 contains 17 residues.

The V call is TRBV5-6, the J call TRBJ2-7, with D perhaps matching TRBD1 (5 bases). The CDR3 runs to 14 residues. V lost 4 bases and J lost 5, with 16 bases in between. Germline V gene sequence: CDR1 SGHDT, CDR2 YYEEEE. The CDR3 sequence: CASSRRVVRHEQYF. The CDR3 DNA is TGTGCCAGCAGCCGCAGGGTGGTGCGTCACGAGCAGTACTTC.

V gene TRBV5-1 combines with J gene TRBJ2-2, with D uncertain. The CDR3 contains 14 residues. Germline V gene data show CDR1 as SGHRS and CDR2 as YFSETQ. V was pared by 1 base and J by 0 bases, with 4 bases between. The chain's CDR3 is CASSLTANTGELFF. In DNA form, the CDR3 reads TGCGCCAGCAGCTTGACCGCGAACACCGGGGAGCTGTTTTTT.

V usage is TRBV10-2 and J usage is TRBJ2-3, with a possible D match to TRBD2 (5 bases). CDR1 WSHSY and CDR2 SAAADI come from the germline V gene. This CDR3 region has 15 residues. V dropped 2 bases and J dropped 1 base, with 10 bases sitting between them. DNA of the CDR3: TGCGCCAGCAGTGAGCCCTACGGGGGCACAGATACGCAGTATTTT. This encodes CASSEPYGGTDTQYF.

V usage is TRBV5-1 and J usage is TRBJ2-5; the D is unclear. Looked up from germline, CDR1 is SGHRS and CDR2 is YFSETQ. With 2 bases removed from V and 3 bases from J, the gap between germline ends came to 11 bases. The CDR3 is made up of 14 amino acids. The CDR3 protein is CASSFAGTEETQYF. The CDR3, as DNA: TGCGCCAGCAGCTTTGCCGGCACAGAAGAGACCCAGTACTTC. The complete variable domain, with remaining parts taken from reference TRBV5-1 and TRBJ2-5, reads KAGVTQTPRYLIKTRGQQVTLSCSPISGHRSVSWYQQTPGQGLQFLFEYFSETQRNKGNFPGRFSGRQFSNSRSEMNVSTLELGDSALYLCASSFAGTEETQYFGPGTRLLVL.

This chain joins TRBV30 and TRBJ1-2, with 9 positions matching TRBD1. J gave up 3 bases and V 1 base, and 9 bases lay outside the gene matches. The V gene's germline CDR1 is GTSNPN and CDR2 SVGIG (reference sequence). CDR3 length: 16 residues. CDR3 DNA sequence: TGTGCCTGGAGTGGTGAGAGGACAGGGGATGACTATGGCTACACCTTC. Its protein is CAWSGERTGDDYGYTF.

This chain uses TRBV30 with TRBJ2-7, with D perhaps TRBD2 (5 bases). This CDR3 is 16 amino acids long. Per germline, CDR1 GTSNPN and CDR2 SVGIG (reference sequence). Between the trimmed V and J ends, which lost 3 bases and 5 bases, there was a span of 23 bases. The CDR3 protein is CAWSKKGLTGIHEQYF. The CDR3 DNA follows: TGTGCCTGGAGCAAAAAGGGCCTAACGGGGATTCACGAGCAGTACTTC.

J is TRBJ1-5 and V is TRBV2, with D unresolved. Germline V gene lookup returns CDR1 SNHLY and CDR2 FYNNEI. This CDR3 has 12 amino acids. V lost 6 bases and J lost 4, with 7 bases in between. The CDR3 sequence is CASRKTNQPQHF. The CDR3 region has the DNA TGTGCCAGCAGAAAGACAAATCAGCCCCAGCATTTT. The full variable domain, completed using reference TRBV2 and TRBJ1-5, is EPEVTQTPSHQVTQMGQEVILRCVPISNHLYFYWYRQILGQKVEFLVSFYNNEISEKSEIFDDQFSVERPDGSNFTLKIRSTKLEDSAMYFCASRKTNQPQHFGDGTRLSIL.

This clone was seen once. The V gene is TRBV19, the J gene TRBJ2-1; D unclear. Trimming cost V 6 bases and J 4 bases, with 10 bases left between them. The CDR3 is 13 residues long. Per the germline V gene, CDR1 is LNHDA and CDR2 is SQIVND (reference sequence). DNA for the CDR3: TGTGCCAGTAGCAGTGTAAGGTACAATGAGCAGTTCTTC. Translation gives CASSSVRYNEQFF.

This clone appeared once. V gene TRBV2 combines with J gene TRBJ1-2; D is ambiguous. The CDR3 sequence is 12 residues long. V was cut by 7 bases and J by 5 bases, with 11 bases left in between. The V gene's germline CDR1 is SNHLY and CDR2 FYNNEI. DNA for the CDR3: TGTGCCAGCAAACGGAGTTCTTATGGCTACACCTTC. As protein: CASKRSSYGYTF.

This sequence joins TRBV30 and TRBJ2-1; tentative D call: TRBD2 (5 bases). This CDR3 has 13 amino acids. The ends were cut back, 5 bases at V and 1 base at J, with 9 bases in the middle. Per the germline V gene, CDR1 is GTSNPN and CDR2 is SVGIG (reference sequence). The DNA for the CDR3 is TGTGCCTGGGAATCGGGGTCCTACAATGAGCAGTTCTTC. Translated: CAWESGSYNEQFF. Variable domain in full (rest from reference TRBV30 and TRBJ2-1): SQTIHQWPATLVQPVGSPLSLECTVEGTSNPNLYWYRQAAGRGLQLLFYSVGIGQISSEVPQNLSASRPQDRQFILSSKKLLLSDSGFYLCAWESGSYNEQFFGPGTRLTVL.

The genes are TRBV29-1 and TRBJ2-2; the D gene is possibly TRBD1 (6 bases). Germline V gives CDR1 SQVTM, CDR2 ANQGSEA. V shed 7 bases and J shed 8 bases, with 17 bases lying between them. The CDR3 extends over 13 amino acids. The CDR3 is CSATGGDRGELFF. The CDR3 DNA reads as TGCAGCGCGACAGGTGGGGACCGAGGGGAGCTGTTTTTT.

The chain recombines TRBV29-1 with TRBJ2-7, with no clear D. CDR1 is SQVTM, CDR2 ANQGSEA, per germline. Trimming took 5 bases from V and 6 from J, leaving 11 bases between them. CDR3 length: 11 amino acids. The CDR3 region is CSVTSRREQYF. The CDR3 bases are TGCAGCGTTACTTCAAGACGCGAGCAGTACTTC.

The J gene is TRBJ1-2, the V gene TRBV7-9; no clear D. Germline V lookup: CDR1 SEHNR, CDR2 FQNEAQ (reference sequence). V lost 1 base and J 4 bases, leaving 7 bases between the germline ends. This CDR3 is 13 amino acids long. CDR3 DNA: TGTGCCAGCAGCTTAGTTGAGCCCTATGGCTACACCTTC. Protein sequence: CASSLVEPYGYTF.

The chain recombines TRBV5-1 with TRBJ2-1; 8 positions match TRBD2. The CDR3 sequence is 21 residues long. Losses at the gene ends were 3 bases for V and 0 bases for J; bases not matched to a gene: 20. Per the germline V gene, CDR1 is SGHRS and CDR2 is YFSETQ. The CDR3 region has the DNA TGCGCCAGCAGCTCACTTGCGGCTAGCGGGTTTAGTTCTGTCTCCTACAATGAGCAGTTCTTC. Amino acids: CASSSLAASGFSSVSYNEQFF.

This chain joins TRBV29-1 and TRBJ1-1; D possibly corresponds to TRBD1 (5 bases). The CDR3 has 14 residues. Germline V gives CDR1 SQVTM, CDR2 ANQGSEA. Trimming cost V 7 bases and J 0 bases, with 15 bases left between them. The CDR3 nucleotides read TGCAGCGCCAGGGTAGGAGGGATGAACACTGAAGCTTTCTTT. It yields the protein CSARVGGMNTEAFF.

The genes are TRBV28 and TRBJ1-1; D is undetermined. This CDR3 has 13 residues. CDR1 MDHEN and CDR2 SYDVKM come from the germline V gene. Trimming cost V 3 bases and J 7 bases, with 12 bases left between them. CDR3 residues: CASSFSQWLEAFF. CDR3 nucleotide sequence: TGTGCCAGCAGTTTCTCACAGTGGCTTGAAGCTTTCTTT. Full variable domain (remainder filled in from reference TRBV28 and TRBJ1-1): DVKVTQSSRYLVKRTGEKVFLECVQDMDHENMFWYRQDPGLGLRLIYFSYDVKMKEKGDIPEGYSVSREKKERFSLILESASTNQTSMYLCASSFSQWLEAFFGQGTRLTVV.

CDR3: CASSQDQPRTDTQYF. CDR3 nucleotides: TGCGCCAGCAGCCAAGATCAGCCCCGCACAGATACGCAGTATTTT. The chain joins TRBV4-1 to TRBJ2-3; D is ambiguous. CDR3 length: 15 amino acids. V lost 0 bases, J lost 1 base, and 8 bases lay in between. CDR1 is MGHRA, CDR2 YSYEKL, per germline.

The chain joins TRBV13 to TRBJ1-1; 7 bases agree with TRBD1. The CDR3 has 15 residues. V shed 5 bases and J 8 bases; nucleotides not matched to a gene: 14. The germline V gene encodes CDR1 PRHDT and CDR2 FYEKMQ (reference sequence). This CDR3 is CASSPRDSRNREAFF. Written as DNA, the CDR3 is TGTGCCAGCAGCCCGAGGGACAGCCGGAACAGGGAAGCTTTCTTT.

The chain recombines TRBV29-1 with TRBJ1-2, with TRBD1 matching over 7 bases. CDR3 length: 13 amino acids. With 4 bases clipped from V and 2 bases from J, the junction kept 4 bases outside the gene matches. From germline, CDR1 is SQVTM and CDR2 ANQGSEA. The CDR3 DNA is TGCAGCGTTGTCGGGACAGAGAACTATGGCTACACCTTC. It codes for CSVVGTENYGYTF.

The chain has TRBV30 and TRBJ2-1, with TRBD1 as a possible D gene (5 bases). CDR1 GTSNPN and CDR2 SVGIG come from the germline V gene (reference sequence). The V end was cut by 5 bases, the J end by 6 bases, with 14 bases between. CDR3 length equals 13 residues. The CDR3: CAWDSALPNEQFF. CDR3 nucleotide sequence: TGTGCCTGGGACAGCGCGCTACCCAATGAGCAGTTCTTC.

This clone was observed a single time. The chain uses TRBV13 and TRBJ1-2, with D possibly being TRBD1 (6 bases). V dropped 4 bases and J dropped 5 bases, with 23 bases sitting between them. Germline CDR1 is PRHDT and CDR2 is FYEKMQ (reference sequence). The CDR3 loop spans 17 amino acids. CDR3 coding DNA: TGTGCCAGCAGCTACACTTTTATAGGGCAGGGGTTTTATGGCTACACCTTC. Amino acid sequence: CASSYTFIGQGFYGYTF.

The rearrangement uses TRBV9 and TRBJ2-7, with D perhaps matching TRBD1 (5 bases). Germline V gene data show CDR1 as SGDLS and CDR2 as YYNGEE. The germline V and J ends were trimmed by 4 bases and 1 base, with 15 bases remaining between them. The CDR3 length is 15 residues. The DNA for the CDR3 is TGTGCCAGCAGCCCAATGAGTGACAGTTCCTACGAGCAGTACTTC. This translates into CASSPMSDSSYEQYF.

V and J are TRBV29-1 and TRBJ2-3; the D gene is possibly TRBD1 (5 bases). From germline, CDR1 is SQVTM and CDR2 ANQGSEA. CDR3 length equals 11 residues. V shed 6 bases and J shed 6 bases, with 10 bases lying between them. CDR3 loop: CSVRTSDTQYF. Written as DNA, the CDR3 is TGCAGCGTGAGGACATCCGATACGCAGTATTTT.